This TCR beta chain came from a study of early T cells in non-severe SARS-CoV-2 infection. V lost 5 bases to trimming and J lost 6 bases; unmatched junction nucleotides: 5. The CDR3 covers 16 residues. In germline, CDR1 is SGHTA, CDR2 FQGTGA. From the 5' RACE reads, TCRdb called clonotypes with MiXCR, one entry per CDR3 protein. The profile shows fewer than 60,000 distinct CDR3 sequences, around 11% of them singletons. This clonotype has only a few counts. V is TRBV7-3 and J is TRBJ2-3, with 16 positions matching TRBD2. The sequence derives from an adult who was a healthcare worker with PCR-confirmed SARS-CoV-2 infection or an uninfected control (not recorded which). Sequenced sample: whole blood. CDR3 nucleotide sequence: TGTGCCAGCAGCCCGGGACTAGCGGGGGGGTTTGATACGCAGTATTTT. Translation gives CASSPGLAGGFDTQYF.